Listed here is a single TCR beta chain. The protocol was immunoSEQ multiplex PCR, while the TCRdb copy is restricted to in-frame clones and leaves out a portion. Among more than 50,000 clones listed, 75% to 95% were seen once. This entry belongs to a study of control samples from healthy donors and cancer patients. CDR3 length equals 13 residues. Trimming removed 5 bases at V and 10 bases at J, with 14 bases between. Germline loops: CDR1 SGHTA, CDR2 FQGNSA. V usage is TRBV7-2 and J usage is TRBJ1-4; TRBD1 might be the D (5 bases). Sequencing input: PBMCs. This TCR came from a woman in her 50s with colorectal cancer. DNA for the CDR3: TGTGCCAGCAGCCCTCGGGACCGGGGAAAACTGTTTTTT. Amino acid sequence: CASSPRDRGKLFF.